What follows describes a single T cell receptor (beta chain). Its target is not known. The CDR3 loop spans 14 amino acids. CDR1 is ENHRY, CDR2 SYGVKD, per germline. The data belong to a study of cytomegalovirus exposure and HLA in healthy donors. Overall study findings and caveats: The presence/absence work took it that sequencing depth was about the same across donors.

PCR was performed using 60 Vbeta and 13 Jbeta primers. Method: immunoSEQ multiplex PCR; TCRdb's copy keeps in-frame clones and lacks some. The sample contains approximately 150,000 clones, roughly 85% of which appear only once. V gene TRBV10-3 combines with J gene TRBJ2-5; no clear D gene. The tail of the sequence fits TRBJ2-7 better, so the J call may be wrong. Sequenced input: PBMCs. The receptor comes from a woman aged 30 to 39 in good health and CMV-seronegative. CDR3 residues: CAISESTRSYEQYF. CDR3 nucleotides: TGTGCCATCAGTGAGTCGACTCGGTCCTACGAGCAGTACTTC.